One and the same sample provided the 31 T cell receptor beta chains below, sequenced in a study of blood T cell repertoires in COVID-19. Sequenced by immunoSEQ multiplex PCR; TCRdb stores in-frame clones only, minus some. The profile covers some 180,000 clones, with 83% appearing a single time and about 2% taken by the ten largest. Sequenced sample: peripheral blood. These receptors originate from a woman at least 80 years old with acute or convalescent COVID-19.

This clone was detected once. The V and J genes are TRBV9 and TRBJ2-2, with 7 bases aligning to TRBD1. Germline-derived CDR1 and CDR2 are SGDLS and YYNGEE. This CDR3 is 14 amino acids long. Losses at the gene ends were 4 bases for V and 3 bases for J; bases not matched to a gene: 3. The CDR3 spells CASSSTGYTGELFF. The CDR3 DNA reads TGTGCCAGCAGCTCGACAGGGTACACCGGGGAGCTGTTTTTT.

V and J are TRBV7-2 and TRBJ2-3; no reliable D call. Trimming shortened V by 3 bases and J by 2 bases, and 3 bases separated the two germline ends. The CDR3 spans 12 residues. CDR1 is SGHTA, CDR2 FQGNSA, per germline. CDR3 protein: CASSFITDTQYF. As DNA, the CDR3 is TGTGCCAGCAGCTTCATCACAGATACGCAGTATTTT.

The gene calls are TRBV11-2 and TRBJ2-7, with 9 positions matching TRBD2. CDR1 and CDR2 (germline): SGHAT, FQNNGV. V trimming: 5 bases; J trimming: 4 bases; junction bases outside the gene matches: 6. The CDR3 covers 14 residues. DNA of the CDR3: TGTGCCAGCAGCCCCCCTAGCGGGGCTTACGAGCAGTACTTC. Translated, it gives CASSPPSGAYEQYF. Full variable domain (missing parts from reference TRBV11-2 and TRBJ2-7): EAGVAQSPRYKIIEKRQSVAFWCNPISGHATLYWYQQILGQGPKLLIQFQNNGVVDDSQLPKDRFSAERLKGVDSTLKIQPAKLEDSAVYLCASSPPSGAYEQYFGPGTRLTVT.

The chain couples TRBV18 to TRBJ2-7; D gene unclear. Germline V gene sequence: CDR1 KGHSH, CDR2 LQKENI. Between the trimmed V and J ends, which lost 0 bases and 3 bases, there was a span of 6 bases. This CDR3 has 13 residues. Written as DNA, the CDR3 is TGTGCCAGCTCACCACCGTCGGTCTACGAGCAGTACTTC. This sequence encodes CASSPPSVYEQYF.

The chain recombines TRBV30 with TRBJ1-4; 9 positions match TRBD1. The CDR3 sequence is 18 residues long. J was trimmed by 0 bases and V by 8 bases; bases with no gene match: 16. From germline, CDR1 is GTSNPN and CDR2 SVGIG (reference sequence). Here the CDR3 DNA reads TGTGCCCGATCATCCTGGACAGGGGACTTTGCAACTAATGAAAAACTGTTTTTT. Protein sequence: CARSSWTGDFATNEKLFF.

V and J are TRBV10-3 and TRBJ1-2; possibly TRBD1 for D (6 bases). The germline CDR1 and CDR2 sequences are ENHRY and SYGVKD. This CDR3 region has 12 residues. With 5 bases removed from V and 8 bases from J, the gap between germline ends came to 12 bases. CDR3 coding DNA: TGTGCCATCAGTCAGGGGAGGGTCGGCTACACCTTC. Residues: CAISQGRVGYTF.

The V gene is TRBV9, the J gene TRBJ2-7; 7 nucleotides align to TRBD1. This CDR3 has 15 residues. The V segment lost 0 bases and the J segment 3 bases; nucleotides outside the gene matches: 6. The germline CDR1 and CDR2 sequences are SGDLS and YYNGEE. The CDR3 nucleotides are TGTGCCAGCAGCGTAGAGGGGACAGTACACTACGAGCAGTACTTC. The encoded protein is CASSVEGTVHYEQYF.

The rearrangement joins TRBV5-4 to TRBJ2-3; 12 bases are a match to TRBD2. The germline V gene encodes CDR1 SGHNT and CDR2 YYREEE (reference sequence). After removal of 0 bases from V and 4 bases from J, the junction contained 3 bases not matched to a gene. This CDR3 contains 16 residues. CDR3 region: CASSLVLAGGPDTQYF. CDR3 bases: TGTGCCAGCAGCTTGGTGCTAGCGGGGGGGCCAGATACGCAGTATTTT.

The chain joins TRBV7-2 to TRBJ2-1; tentatively, D is TRBD2 (7 bases). The CDR3 extends over 16 amino acids. The V end was cut by 1 base, the J end by 2 bases, with 12 bases between. The germline V gene encodes CDR1 SGHTA and CDR2 FQGNSA. The CDR3 region has the DNA TGTGCCAGCAGCTTAGAAGGGGGGGCCCCCTACAATGAGCAGTTCTTC. It codes for CASSLEGGAPYNEQFF.

The V and J genes are TRBV5-3 and TRBJ2-1; TRBD2 aligns across 7 bases. TRBV5-3 is an ORF, and what it does is uncertain. The trim removed 0 bases at V and 6 bases at J, leaving 15 bases unmatched. The CDR3 contains 18 residues. CDR3 region: CARSLVRKRDQIGNEQFF. The CDR3 region has the DNA TGTGCCAGAAGCTTGGTAAGGAAGCGGGACCAGATTGGCAATGAGCAGTTCTTC.

CDR3 sequence (DNA): TGTGCCAGCAGTGAAGCGGAGGGCACAGATACGCAGTATTTT. Translation: CASSEAEGTDTQYF. The rearrangement joins TRBV2 to TRBJ2-3, with D possibly matching TRBD2 (5 bases). V lost 0 bases and J lost 1, with 5 bases in between. The CDR3 consists of 14 residues. The germline CDR1 and CDR2 sequences are SNHLY and FYNNEI.

The V and J genes are TRBV2 and TRBJ1-1; tentative D call: TRBD1 (5 bases). This CDR3 comprises 13 residues. Germline CDR1 and CDR2: SNHLY and FYNNEI. Deletions cut 3 bases from V and 4 bases from J, with 9 bases between. CDR3: CASSDGQGTEAFF. DNA of the CDR3: TGTGCCAGCAGTGATGGGCAGGGCACTGAAGCTTTCTTT.

The rearrangement links TRBV21-1 to TRBJ2-3; no check of the table's D call, TRBD1, against the DNA was made. TRBV21-1 is annotated as a pseudogene. The CDR3 is 20 amino acids. The CDR3: CASSKGKAGLRQVRTDTQYF. The CDR3, as DNA: TGTGCCAGCAGCAAAGGGAAGGCAGGGTTAAGGCAGGTCCGCACAGATACGCAGTATTTT.

The genes are TRBV6-5 and TRBJ1-3; no firm D call. Germline assignment: CDR1 MNHEY and CDR2 SVGAGI. The CDR3 spans 14 residues. Trimming shortened V by 6 bases and J by 3 bases, and 12 bases separated the two germline ends. The DNA for the CDR3 is TGTGCCAGCAGCATTGTCGGGAGTGGAAACACCATATATTTT. The encoded protein is CASSIVGSGNTIYF.

The chain carries TRBV29-1 and TRBJ1-1; TRBD1 matches 9 bases. Per germline, CDR1 SQVTM and CDR2 ANQGSEA. This CDR3 contains 11 residues. Trimming removed 7 bases from V and 4 bases from J; junction bases left unmatched: 1. The CDR3 DNA follows: TGCAGCGCGGACAGGGGCACTGAAGCTTTCTTT. This encodes CSADRGTEAFF.

The rearrangement uses TRBV18 and TRBJ1-1; D call uncertain. Trimming removed 3 bases from V and 7 bases from J, with 18 bases in between. Looked up from germline, CDR1 is KGHSH and CDR2 is LQKENI. The CDR3 length is 15 residues. CDR3 protein: CASSPPGLKGGEAFF. The CDR3 DNA is TGTGCCAGCTCACCGCCTGGGCTGAAAGGAGGTGAAGCTTTCTTT.

This clone has just one count. This chain links TRBV2 with TRBJ2-5; 8 bases fit TRBD1. After removal of 6 bases from V and 2 bases from J, the junction contained 8 bases not matched to a gene. From germline, CDR1 is SNHLY and CDR2 FYNNEI. CDR3 size: 15 residues. The CDR3 is CASSGGQGPQETQYF. The CDR3 region has the DNA TGTGCCAGCAGCGGCGGACAGGGCCCTCAAGAGACCCAGTACTTC.

The V gene is TRBV7-9, the J gene TRBJ2-6, with 8 positions matching TRBD2. CDR1 and CDR2 (germline): SEHNR, FQNEAQ (reference sequence). V shed 5 bases, J shed 2 bases, and the junction held 5 bases outside the gene matches. This CDR3 is 16 amino acids long. The chain's CDR3 is CASSHTGGTGANVLTF. CDR3 sequence (DNA): TGTGCCAGCAGCCACACGGGAGGGACTGGGGCCAACGTCCTGACTTTC.

This clone appeared once. The chain joins TRBV5-4 to TRBJ2-7, with a possible D match to TRBD2 (5 bases). From germline, CDR1 is SGHNT and CDR2 YYREEE (reference sequence). The CDR3 is made up of 13 amino acids. V was pared by 4 bases and J by 6 bases, with 14 bases between. CDR3 sequence reads: CASSPGSGREQYF. CDR3 nucleotide sequence: TGTGCCAGCAGCCCCGGAAGCGGCCGCGAGCAGTACTTC.

The V gene is TRBV5-1, the J gene TRBJ1-1, with 8 bases fitting TRBD1. Germline lookup yields CDR1 SGHRS and CDR2 YFSETQ. V lost 0 bases, J lost 1 base, and 11 bases stayed unmatched. The CDR3 spans 18 residues. The CDR3 loop reads CASSLEPRGLLRNTEAFF. The DNA of the CDR3 is TGCGCCAGCAGCTTGGAACCCAGGGGGCTCCTCCGGAACACTGAAGCTTTCTTT.

This sequence joins TRBV30 and TRBJ1-2; a weak D match, TRBD1 (6 bases). The CDR3 extends over 15 amino acids. The V and J ends lost 0 bases and 0 bases respectively, with 11 bases between them. Per the germline V gene, CDR1 is GTSNPN and CDR2 is SVGIG (reference sequence). CDR3 in DNA: TGTGCCTGGAGTGTTTACAGGGCAGCTAACTATGGCTACACCTTC. Translating gives CAWSVYRAANYGYTF.

The genes are TRBV9 and TRBJ2-1; 10 positions match TRBD2. This CDR3 has 17 amino acids. V trimming: 0 bases; J trimming: 8 bases; junction bases outside the gene matches: 11. CDR1 and CDR2 (germline): SGDLS, YYNGEE. The CDR3 region has the DNA TGTGCCAGCAGCGTAGATCCTAGCGGGAGTATTCGGGATGAGCAGTTCTTC. It translates to CASSVDPSGSIRDEQFF.

The CDR3 region has the DNA TGTGCCAGCAGCCAAGAACGATTAGCGGGGGGGCCTGGAGAGACCCAGTACTTC. Its translation is CASSQERLAGGPGETQYF. V is TRBV3-1 (or the pseudogene TRBV3-2) and J is TRBJ2-5; TRBD2 matches at 11 bases. CDR3 length equals 18 residues. Germline CDR1 reads LGHDT; CDR2 reads YNNKEL (reference sequence). V dropped 0 bases and J dropped 4; count of bases not matched to a gene: 10.

V gene TRBV3-1 (or the pseudogene TRBV3-2) combines with J gene TRBJ2-7, with TRBD2 matching over 11 bases. This CDR3 is 16 amino acids long. Looked up from germline, CDR1 is LGHDT and CDR2 is YNNKEL (reference sequence). V shed 5 bases, J shed 3 bases, and the junction held 9 bases outside the gene matches. Written as DNA, the CDR3 is TGTGCCAGCAGCTCCCGTATAGCGGGAGGGCGCTACGAGCAGTACTTC. It specifies CASSSRIAGGRYEQYF.

The chain couples TRBV5-1 to TRBJ2-7; the match to TRBD2 covers 10 bases. Trimming at V came to 6 bases and at J to 6 bases, leaving 12 bases not matched to a gene. Germline V lookup: CDR1 SGHRS, CDR2 YFSETQ. This CDR3 has 15 amino acids. Here the CDR3 DNA reads TGCGCCAGCAACTCACGGGCTAGCGGGGGTGGCGAGCAGTACTTC. Protein: CASNSRASGGGEQYF.

The chain has TRBV7-3 and TRBJ1-6; 9 nucleotides line up with TRBD1. V shed 2 bases and J 6 bases; nucleotides not matched to a gene: 2. Germline loops: CDR1 SGHTA, CDR2 FQGTGA. The CDR3 runs 15 residues. CDR3 in amino acids: CASSLGTGINSPLHF. CDR3 bases: TGTGCCAGCAGCTTAGGGACAGGGATTAATTCACCCCTCCACTTT.

This chain connects TRBV28 to TRBJ1-5; 7 bases fit TRBD1. The trim removed 6 bases at V and 1 base at J, leaving 6 bases unmatched. Germline lookup yields CDR1 MDHEN and CDR2 SYDVKM. The CDR3 covers 15 residues. DNA for the CDR3: TGTGCCAGCAGAAAGACAGGGCCCAGCAATCAGCCCCAGCATTTT. Translating it yields CASRKTGPSNQPQHF.

Written as DNA, the CDR3 is TGTGCCAGCAGCTTGGAGCCCTCCCGGGTAGAGCGAGAGCAGTTCTTC. Protein sequence: CASSLEPSRVEREQFF. The chain joins TRBV5-4 to TRBJ2-1, with D unresolved. Per the germline V gene, CDR1 is SGHNT and CDR2 is YYREEE (reference sequence). The germline V and J ends were trimmed by 0 bases and 10 bases, with 20 bases remaining between them. This CDR3 spans 16 amino acids.

The chain uses TRBV10-3 and TRBJ1-2, with TRBD1 identical over 9 bases. CDR1 is ENHRY and CDR2 is SYGVKD in the germline V gene. The V segment lost 5 bases and the J segment 2 bases; nucleotides outside the gene matches: 3. The CDR3 has 14 residues. This chain's CDR3 is CAISPGTGNYGYTF. The CDR3 DNA sequence: TGTGCCATCAGTCCCGGGACAGGGAACTATGGCTACACCTTC.

The chain couples TRBV9 to TRBJ2-5; 7 nucleotides align to TRBD1. V lost 4 bases and J lost 1; bases outside the gene matches: 4. This CDR3 is 14 amino acids long. The V gene's germline CDR1 is SGDLS and CDR2 YYNGEE. The CDR3 region has the DNA TGTGCCAGCAGCCCCCGACAGGGCCAAGAGACCCAGTACTTC. This translates into CASSPRQGQETQYF.

The chain is built from TRBV7-3 and TRBJ2-5, with D perhaps TRBD2 (6 bases). This CDR3 is 15 amino acids long. V was clipped by 2 bases and J by 2 bases, with 12 bases between them. Germline values: CDR1 SGHTA, CDR2 FQGTGA. The CDR3, as DNA: TGTGCCAGCAGCTTAGGCTCGGGGGTGCAAGAGACCCAGTACTTC. Protein: CASSLGSGVQETQYF.